This TCR beta chain was identified during a study of cytomegalovirus exposure and HLA in healthy donors. Both 60 Vbeta primers and 13 Jbeta primers went into the PCR. Profiled with immunoSEQ multiplex PCR; TCRdb holds only in-frame clones, not every one. The sample gives around 200,000 clones, around 85% of which show up once; about 5.7% is in the top ten. V lost 5 bases to trimming and J lost 6 bases, with 9 bases between them. Germline V gene sequence: CDR1 SGHDT, CDR2 YYEEEE. The CDR3 has 11 amino acids. The clonotype was recovered from a man aged 40-55 years in good health and CMV-seropositive. The sequencing input was PBMCs. The V gene is TRBV5-6, the J gene TRBJ2-7, with D perhaps matching TRBD1 (6 bases). The CDR3 here is CASSGDIEQYF. The CDR3 DNA reads TGTGCCAGCAGTGGGGACATCGAGCAGTACTTC.